A selection of T cell receptor beta chains follows, all from one sample in a study of blood T cell repertoires in COVID-19. Libraries were prepared by immunoSEQ multiplex PCR; TCRdb keeps only in-frame clonotypes and omits some of them. The table shows roughly 310,000 clones, with 89% occurring only once. The sample taken for sequencing was PBMCs or T cells enriched from blood (not recorded which). These receptors originate from a woman between 40 and 50 years old who had recovered from COVID-19. Both conserved end residues are part of each CDR3. The order of the fields is J gene, CDR3 length, V gene, CDR3 protein.

J: TRBJ2-1; length: 13; V: TRBV5-1; CDR3: CASSLMSENEQFF
J: TRBJ2-1; length: 16; V: TRBV29-1; CDR3: CSVEDQGPSNYNEQFF
J: TRBJ1-2; length: 17; V: TRBV11-2; CDR3: CASSLDPQIRQGHGYTF
J: TRBJ2-7; length: 14; V: TRBV7-9; CDR3: CASSSPGQGDEQYF
J: TRBJ1-2; length: 15; V: TRBV11-2; CDR3: CASSLLRSPSYGYTF
J: TRBJ2-3; length: 17; V: TRBV7-8; CDR3: CASSPHSGTPYTDTQYF
J: TRBJ2-7; length: 15; V: TRBV7-9; CDR3: CASTPAGGPSYEQYF
J: TRBJ2-3; length: 16; V: TRBV7-2; CDR3: CASSPSGVRATDTQYF
J: TRBJ2-7; length: 16; V: TRBV7-8; CDR3: CASSLEGQGGFYEQYF
J: TRBJ1-5; length: 14; V: TRBV6-1; CDR3: CASSERGSNQPQHF